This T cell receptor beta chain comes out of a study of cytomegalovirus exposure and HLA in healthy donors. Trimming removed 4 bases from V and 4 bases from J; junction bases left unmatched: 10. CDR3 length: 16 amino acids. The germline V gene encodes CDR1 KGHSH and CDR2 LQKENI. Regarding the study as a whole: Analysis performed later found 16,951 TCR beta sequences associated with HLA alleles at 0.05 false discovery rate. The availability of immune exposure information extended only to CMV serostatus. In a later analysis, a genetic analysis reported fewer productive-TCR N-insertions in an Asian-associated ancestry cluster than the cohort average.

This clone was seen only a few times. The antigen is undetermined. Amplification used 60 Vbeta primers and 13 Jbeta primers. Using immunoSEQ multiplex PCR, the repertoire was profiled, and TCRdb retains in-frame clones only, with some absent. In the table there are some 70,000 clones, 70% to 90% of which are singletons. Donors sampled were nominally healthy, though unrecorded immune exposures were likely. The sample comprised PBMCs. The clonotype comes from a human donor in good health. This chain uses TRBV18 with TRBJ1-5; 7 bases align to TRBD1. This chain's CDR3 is CASSRAGTALNQPQHF. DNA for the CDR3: TGTGCCAGCTCACGGGCCGGGACAGCCTTAAATCAGCCCCAGCATTTT.